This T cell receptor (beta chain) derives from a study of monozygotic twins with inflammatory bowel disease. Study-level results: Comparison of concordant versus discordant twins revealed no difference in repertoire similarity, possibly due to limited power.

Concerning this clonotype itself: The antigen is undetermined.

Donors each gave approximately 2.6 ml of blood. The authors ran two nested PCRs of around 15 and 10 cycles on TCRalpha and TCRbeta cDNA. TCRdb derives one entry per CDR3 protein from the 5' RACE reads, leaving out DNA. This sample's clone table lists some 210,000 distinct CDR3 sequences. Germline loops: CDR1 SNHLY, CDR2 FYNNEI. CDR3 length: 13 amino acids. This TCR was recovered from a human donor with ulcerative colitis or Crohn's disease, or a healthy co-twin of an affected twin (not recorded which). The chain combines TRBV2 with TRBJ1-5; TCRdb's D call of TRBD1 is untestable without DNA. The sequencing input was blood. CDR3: CASSGDSNQPQHF.